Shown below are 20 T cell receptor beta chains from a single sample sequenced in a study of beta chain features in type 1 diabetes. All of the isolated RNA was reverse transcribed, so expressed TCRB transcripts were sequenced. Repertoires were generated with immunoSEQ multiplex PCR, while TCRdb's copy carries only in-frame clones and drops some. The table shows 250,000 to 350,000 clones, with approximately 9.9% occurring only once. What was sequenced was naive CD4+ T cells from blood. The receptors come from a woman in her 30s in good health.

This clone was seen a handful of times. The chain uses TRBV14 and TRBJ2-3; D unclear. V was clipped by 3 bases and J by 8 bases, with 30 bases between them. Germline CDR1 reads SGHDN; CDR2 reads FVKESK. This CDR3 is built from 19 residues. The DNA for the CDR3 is TGTGCCAGCAGCCAGGCCCTTGAACCCGGAGCAGCGATCGGCGGTACGCAGTATTTT. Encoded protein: CASSQALEPGAAIGGTQYF.

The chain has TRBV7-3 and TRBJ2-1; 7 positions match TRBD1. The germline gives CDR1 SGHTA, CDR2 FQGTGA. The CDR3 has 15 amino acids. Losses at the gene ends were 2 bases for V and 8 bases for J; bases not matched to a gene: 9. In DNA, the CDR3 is TGTGCCAGCAGCTTATACGTAGGGGGCTCGGATGAGCAGTTCTTC. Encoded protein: CASSLYVGGSDEQFF. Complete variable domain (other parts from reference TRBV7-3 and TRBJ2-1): GAGVSQTPSNKVTEKGKYVELRCDPISGHTALYWYRQSLGQGPEFLIYFQGTGAADDSGLPNDRFFAVRPEGSVSTLKIQRTERGDSAVYLCASSLYVGGSDEQFFGPGTRLTVL.

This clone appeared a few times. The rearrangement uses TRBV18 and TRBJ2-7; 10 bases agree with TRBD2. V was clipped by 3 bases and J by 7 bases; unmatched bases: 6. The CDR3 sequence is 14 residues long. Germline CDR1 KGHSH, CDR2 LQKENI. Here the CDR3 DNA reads TGTGCCAGCTCACCCGCTAGCGGGAGTGGAGAGCAGTACTTC. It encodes CASSPASGSGEQYF.

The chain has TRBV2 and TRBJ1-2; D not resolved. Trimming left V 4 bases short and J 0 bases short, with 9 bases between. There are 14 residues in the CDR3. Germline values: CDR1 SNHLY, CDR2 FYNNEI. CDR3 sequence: CASSVKGANYGYTF. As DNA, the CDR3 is TGTGCCAGCAGTGTTAAAGGAGCTAACTATGGCTACACCTTC.

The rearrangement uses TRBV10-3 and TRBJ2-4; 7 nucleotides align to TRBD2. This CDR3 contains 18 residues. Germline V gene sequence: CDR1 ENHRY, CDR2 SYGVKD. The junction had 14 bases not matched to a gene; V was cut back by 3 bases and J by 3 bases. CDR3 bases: TGTGCCATCAGTGATCCCGACGGGGGGTCTCGCGGCAAAAACATTCAGTACTTC. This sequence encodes CAISDPDGGSRGKNIQYF.

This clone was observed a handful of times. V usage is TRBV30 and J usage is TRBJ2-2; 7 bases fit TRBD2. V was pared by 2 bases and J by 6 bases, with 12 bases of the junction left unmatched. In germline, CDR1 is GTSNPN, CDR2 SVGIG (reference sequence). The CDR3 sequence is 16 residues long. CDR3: CAWSYAGARIAGELFF. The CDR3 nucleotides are TGTGCCTGGAGTTACGCGGGAGCGAGAATCGCCGGGGAGCTGTTTTTT.

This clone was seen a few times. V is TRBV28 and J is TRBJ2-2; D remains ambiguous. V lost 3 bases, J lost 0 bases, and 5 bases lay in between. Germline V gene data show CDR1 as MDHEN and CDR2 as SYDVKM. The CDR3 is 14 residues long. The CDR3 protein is CASSFGANTGELFF. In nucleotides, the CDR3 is TGTGCCAGCAGTTTCGGAGCGAACACCGGGGAGCTGTTTTTT.

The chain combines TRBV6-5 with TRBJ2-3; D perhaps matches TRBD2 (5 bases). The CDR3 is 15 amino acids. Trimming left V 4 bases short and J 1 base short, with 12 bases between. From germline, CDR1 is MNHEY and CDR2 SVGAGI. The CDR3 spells CASSLNSARTDTQYF. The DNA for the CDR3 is TGTGCCAGCAGTTTAAATAGCGCTCGCACAGATACGCAGTATTTT.

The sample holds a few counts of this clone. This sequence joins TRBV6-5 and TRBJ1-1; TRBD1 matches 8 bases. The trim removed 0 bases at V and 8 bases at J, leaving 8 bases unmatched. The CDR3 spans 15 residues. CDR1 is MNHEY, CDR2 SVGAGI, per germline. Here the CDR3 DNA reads TGTGCCAGCAGTTACTCGGGCGGACAGGGTACCGAAGCTTTCTTT. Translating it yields CASSYSGGQGTEAFF.

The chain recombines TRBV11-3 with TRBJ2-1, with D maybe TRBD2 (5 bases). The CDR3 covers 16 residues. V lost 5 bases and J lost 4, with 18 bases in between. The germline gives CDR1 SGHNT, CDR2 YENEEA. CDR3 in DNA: TGTGCCAGCAGCCCCGAATGGCGGGTGGAGTACAATGAGCAGTTCTTC. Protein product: CASSPEWRVEYNEQFF.

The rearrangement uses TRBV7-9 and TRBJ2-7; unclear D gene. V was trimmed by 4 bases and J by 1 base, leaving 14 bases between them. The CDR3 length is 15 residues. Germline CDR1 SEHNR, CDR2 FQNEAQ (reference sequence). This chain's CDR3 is CASSSEDKGSYEQYF. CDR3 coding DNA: TGTGCCAGCAGCTCGGAAGACAAAGGATCCTACGAGCAGTACTTC.

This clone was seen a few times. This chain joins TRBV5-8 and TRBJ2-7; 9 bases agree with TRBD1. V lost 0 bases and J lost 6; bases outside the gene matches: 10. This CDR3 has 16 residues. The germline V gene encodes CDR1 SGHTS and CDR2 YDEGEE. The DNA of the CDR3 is TGTGCCAGCAGCTTGGGGGGGGGACAGGGCATCTTCGAGCAGTACTTC. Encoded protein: CASSLGGGQGIFEQYF.

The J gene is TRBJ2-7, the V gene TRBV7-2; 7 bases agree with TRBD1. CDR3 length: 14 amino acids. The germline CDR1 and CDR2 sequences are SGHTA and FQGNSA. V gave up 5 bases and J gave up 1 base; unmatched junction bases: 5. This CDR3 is CASSLRDRSYEQYF. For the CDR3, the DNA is TGTGCCAGCAGCCTACGGGACAGATCCTACGAGCAGTACTTC.

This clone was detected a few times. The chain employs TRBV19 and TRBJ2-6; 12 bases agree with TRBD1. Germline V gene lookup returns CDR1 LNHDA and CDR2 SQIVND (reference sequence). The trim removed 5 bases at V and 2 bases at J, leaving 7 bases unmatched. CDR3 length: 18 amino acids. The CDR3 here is CASSSRDRGLAGANVLTF. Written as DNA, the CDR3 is TGTGCCAGTAGTTCCCGGGACAGGGGGCTAGCTGGGGCCAACGTCCTGACTTTC.

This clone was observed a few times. The CDR3 DNA follows: TGTGCCAGCAGCGTTCGGTTGAACACTGAAGCTTTCTTT. Translating gives CASSVRLNTEAFF. V and J are TRBV9 and TRBJ1-1; D uncertain. The CDR3 is 13 amino acids. In germline, CDR1 is SGDLS, CDR2 YYNGEE. V lost 2 bases and J 0 bases, leaving 5 bases between the germline ends. Full variable domain (rest looked up from reference TRBV9 and TRBJ1-1): DSGVTQTPKHLITATGQRVTLRCSPRSGDLSVYWYQQSLDQGLQFLIQYYNGEERAKGNILERFSAQQFPDLHSELNLSSLELGDSALYFCASSVRLNTEAFFGQGTRLTVV.

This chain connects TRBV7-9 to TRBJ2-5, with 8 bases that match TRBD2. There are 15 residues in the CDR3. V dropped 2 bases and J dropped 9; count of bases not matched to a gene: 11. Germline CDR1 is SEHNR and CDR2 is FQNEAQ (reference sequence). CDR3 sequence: CASSLSVAGGGAQYF. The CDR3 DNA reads TGTGCCAGCAGCTTAAGCGTGGCGGGAGGAGGGGCCCAGTACTTC.

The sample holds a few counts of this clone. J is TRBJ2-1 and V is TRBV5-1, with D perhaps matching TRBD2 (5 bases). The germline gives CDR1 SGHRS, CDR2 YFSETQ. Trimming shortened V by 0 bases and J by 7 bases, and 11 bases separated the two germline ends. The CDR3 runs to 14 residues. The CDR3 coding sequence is TGCGCCAGCAGCTTGGCAGGCCCGGGGAATGAGCAGTTCTTC. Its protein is CASSLAGPGNEQFF.

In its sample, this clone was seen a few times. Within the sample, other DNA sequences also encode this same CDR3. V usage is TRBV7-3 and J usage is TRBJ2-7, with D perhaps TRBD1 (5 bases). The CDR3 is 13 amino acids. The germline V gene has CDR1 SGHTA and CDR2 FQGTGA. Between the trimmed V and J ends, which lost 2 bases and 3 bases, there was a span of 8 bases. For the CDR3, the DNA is TGTGCCAGCAGCTTAGGCAGGGACTACGAGCAGTACTTC. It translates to CASSLGRDYEQYF.

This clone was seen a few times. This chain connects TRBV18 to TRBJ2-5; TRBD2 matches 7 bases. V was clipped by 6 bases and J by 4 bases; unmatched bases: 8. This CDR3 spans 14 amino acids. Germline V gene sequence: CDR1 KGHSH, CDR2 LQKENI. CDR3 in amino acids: CASSDQSGIETQYF. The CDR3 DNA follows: TGTGCCAGCTCGGATCAAAGCGGGATAGAGACCCAGTACTTC. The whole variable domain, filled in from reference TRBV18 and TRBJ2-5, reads NAGVMQNPRHLVRRRGQEARLRCSPMKGHSHVYWYRQLPEEGLKFMVYLQKENIIDESGMPKERFSAEFPKEGPSILRIQQVVRGDSAAYFCASSDQSGIETQYFGPGTRLLVL.

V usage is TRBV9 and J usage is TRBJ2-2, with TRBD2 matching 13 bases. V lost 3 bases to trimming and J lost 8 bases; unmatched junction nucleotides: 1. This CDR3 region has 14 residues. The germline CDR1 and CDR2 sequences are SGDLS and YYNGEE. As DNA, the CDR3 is TGTGCCAGCAGCGGGACTAGCGGGAGTGGGGAGCTGTTTTTT. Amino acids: CASSGTSGSGELFF.